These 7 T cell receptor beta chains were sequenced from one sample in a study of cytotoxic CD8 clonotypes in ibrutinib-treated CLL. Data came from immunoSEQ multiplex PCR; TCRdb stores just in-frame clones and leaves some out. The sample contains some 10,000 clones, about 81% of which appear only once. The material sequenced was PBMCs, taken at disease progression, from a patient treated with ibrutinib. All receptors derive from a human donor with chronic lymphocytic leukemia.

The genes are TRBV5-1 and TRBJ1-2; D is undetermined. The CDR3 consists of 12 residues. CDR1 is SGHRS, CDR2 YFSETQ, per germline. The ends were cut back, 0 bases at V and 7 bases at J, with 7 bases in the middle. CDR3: CASSLGGFGYTF. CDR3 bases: TGCGCCAGCAGCTTGGGGGGTTTTGGCTACACCTTC.

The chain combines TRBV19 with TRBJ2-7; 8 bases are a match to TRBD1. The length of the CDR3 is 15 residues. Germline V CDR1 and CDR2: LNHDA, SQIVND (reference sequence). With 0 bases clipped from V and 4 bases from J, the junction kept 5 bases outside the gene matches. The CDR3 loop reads CASSIDHTGGYEQYF. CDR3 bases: TGTGCCAGTAGTATAGATCACACAGGGGGGTACGAGCAGTACTTC.

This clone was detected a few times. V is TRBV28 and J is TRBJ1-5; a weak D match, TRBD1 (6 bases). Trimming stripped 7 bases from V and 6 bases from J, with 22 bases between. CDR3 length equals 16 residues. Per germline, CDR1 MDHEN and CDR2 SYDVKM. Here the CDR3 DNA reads TGTGCCAGCATTACCGAGAGGGGGGGGGCAACTCAGCCCCAGCATTTT. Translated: CASITERGGATQPQHF.

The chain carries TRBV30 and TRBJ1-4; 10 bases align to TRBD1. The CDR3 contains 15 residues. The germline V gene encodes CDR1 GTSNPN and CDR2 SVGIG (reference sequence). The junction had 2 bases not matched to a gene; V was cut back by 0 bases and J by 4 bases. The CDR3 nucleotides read TGTGCCTGGAGTGTGACAGGGGGCCTTAATGAAAAACTGTTTTTT. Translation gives CAWSVTGGLNEKLFF.

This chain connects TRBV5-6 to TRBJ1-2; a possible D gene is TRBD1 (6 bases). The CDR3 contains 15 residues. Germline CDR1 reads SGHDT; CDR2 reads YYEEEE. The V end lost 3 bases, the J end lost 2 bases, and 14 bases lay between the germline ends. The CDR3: CASSWGHPLNYGYTF. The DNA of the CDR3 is TGTGCCAGCAGCTGGGGACATCCCCTGAACTATGGCTACACCTTC.

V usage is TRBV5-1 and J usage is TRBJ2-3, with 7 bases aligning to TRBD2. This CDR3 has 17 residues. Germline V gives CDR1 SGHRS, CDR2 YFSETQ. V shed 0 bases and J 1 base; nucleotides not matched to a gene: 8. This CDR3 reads CASSLGPSGRGTDTQYF. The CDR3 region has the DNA TGCGCCAGCAGCTTGGGCCCTAGCGGCCGGGGCACAGATACGCAGTATTTT.

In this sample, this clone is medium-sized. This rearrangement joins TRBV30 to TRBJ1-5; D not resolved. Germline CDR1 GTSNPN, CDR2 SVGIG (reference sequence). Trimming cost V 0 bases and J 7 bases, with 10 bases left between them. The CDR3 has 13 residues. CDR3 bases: TGTGCCTGGAGTGTACACGGGAGACAGCCCCAGCATTTT. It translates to CAWSVHGRQPQHF.